These 32 T cell receptor beta chains were all obtained from the same sample, sequenced in a study of CD8 T cell repertoires and HIV-1 epitope variants. For these TCRs, the target antigens are not known. The table came from immunoSEQ multiplex PCR; TCRdb's copy has only in-frame clones and leaves some out. The data hold several thousand clones, with around 66% observed a single time. Source material: cultured CD8+ T cells derived from PBMCs. The receptors shown here come from a male donor with HIV.

J is TRBJ2-3 and V is TRBV7-9; D possibly corresponds to TRBD2 (6 bases). The germline V gene has CDR1 SEHNR and CDR2 FQNEAQ (reference sequence). The CDR3 length is 15 residues. V lost 1 base, J lost 0 bases, and 8 bases lay in between. The CDR3 coding sequence is TGTGCCAGCAGCTTAGGCGGGGCTAGCACAGATACGCAGTATTTT. This gives the protein CASSLGGASTDTQYF.

The chain has TRBV11-2 and TRBJ2-3; no definite D call. Germline V gene sequence: CDR1 SGHAT, CDR2 FQNNGV. This CDR3 has 11 amino acids. The ends were cut back, 4 bases at V and 2 bases at J, with 1 base in the middle. In DNA, the CDR3 is TGTGCCAGCAGCTACACAGATACGCAGTATTTT. Its translation: CASSYTDTQYF.

This clone came up once. The chain uses TRBV11-3 and TRBJ1-1; D call uncertain. This CDR3 is 13 amino acids long. Per germline, CDR1 SGHNT and CDR2 YENEEA. V gave up 5 bases and J gave up 4 bases, with 11 bases separating them. The CDR3 region is CASSDSVGTEAFF. The CDR3, as DNA: TGTGCCAGCAGCGACTCTGTGGGCACTGAAGCTTTCTTT.

The chain joins TRBV28 to TRBJ1-2, with D hard to call. This CDR3 comprises 14 residues. CDR1 and CDR2 (germline): MDHEN, SYDVKM. V was pared by 3 bases and J by 4 bases, with 12 bases between. This CDR3 is CASSLTRHIYGYTF. CDR3 DNA sequence: TGTGCCAGCAGTTTGACTCGACATATCTATGGCTACACCTTC.

The chain links TRBV6-1 to TRBJ1-4; D perhaps matches TRBD1 (5 bases). The length of the CDR3 is 16 residues. V was trimmed by 4 bases and J by 6 bases, leaving 18 bases between them. Germline values: CDR1 MNHNS, CDR2 SASEGT. The CDR3 spells CASSASRQTSDEKLFF. The CDR3 DNA follows: TGTGCCAGCAGTGCATCACGACAGACGTCCGATGAAAAACTGTTTTTT.

The rearrangement links TRBV5-4 to TRBJ2-5; D gene unclear. TRBJ2-7 matches the DNA end more closely, so the J call is doubtful. This CDR3 contains 13 residues. CDR1 and CDR2 from the germline V gene are SGHNT and YYREEE (reference sequence). The CDR3 DNA reads as TGTGCCAGCAGCTTGGGGTCTTCCTACGAGCAGTACTTC. As protein: CASSLGSSYEQYF.

This clone is medium-sized by share. The chain recombines TRBV19 with TRBJ1-1, with D tentatively TRBD1 (5 bases). CDR3 length equals 14 residues. Per germline, CDR1 LNHDA and CDR2 SQIVND (reference sequence). V was clipped by 3 bases and J by 7 bases, with 15 bases between them. CDR3 region: CASSIGGAALEAFF. CDR3 bases: TGTGCCAGTAGTATTGGCGGGGCAGCCCTTGAAGCTTTCTTT.

The chain couples TRBV5-5 to TRBJ2-7; D is tentatively TRBD1 or TRBD2 (6 bases each). Germline V lookup: CDR1 SGHKS, CDR2 YYEKEE (reference sequence). The CDR3 is 15 residues long. The V and J ends lost 2 bases and 0 bases respectively, with 12 bases between them. CDR3 residues: CASSLEGGVSYEQYF. The CDR3 DNA reads TGTGCCAGCAGCTTAGAGGGGGGTGTCTCCTACGAGCAGTACTTC.

The J gene is TRBJ2-7, the V gene TRBV4-3; no clear D gene. V lost 0 bases and J 4 bases, leaving 19 bases between the germline ends. Germline V gives CDR1 LGHNA, CDR2 YSLEER. CDR3 length: 17 amino acids. The CDR3: CASSQDFATSAKYEQYF. The CDR3 DNA reads as TGCGCCAGCAGCCAAGATTTCGCGACCTCGGCTAAATACGAGCAGTACTTC.

The chain uses TRBV19 and TRBJ2-6, with no clear D. CDR1 and CDR2 (germline): LNHDA, SQIVND (reference sequence). V shed 6 bases and J shed 0 bases, with 9 bases lying between them. The CDR3 is 15 residues long. The CDR3 loop reads CASRGRTSGANVLTF. The CDR3 DNA reads as TGTGCCAGTAGAGGGCGTACCTCTGGGGCCAACGTCCTGACTTTC.

In this sample, this clone turned up a few times. The chain recombines TRBV6-1 with TRBJ2-3; TRBD1 matches 7 bases. Germline CDR1 MNHNS, CDR2 SASEGT. V trimming: 4 bases; J trimming: 2 bases; junction bases outside the gene matches: 21. This CDR3 is 20 amino acids long. Here the CDR3 reads CASSAFDRADQGPFTDTQYF. The CDR3 DNA sequence: TGTGCCAGCAGTGCCTTCGACAGGGCCGACCAGGGGCCTTTCACAGATACGCAGTATTTT.

This clone occurred once. The rearrangement links TRBV10-3 to TRBJ2-2; D assignment may be TRBD1 or TRBD2 (5 bases each). The CDR3 runs to 16 residues. CDR1 is ENHRY, CDR2 SYGVKD, per germline. Trimming stripped 7 bases from V and 1 base from J, with 16 bases between. CDR3 nucleotides: TGTGCCATCACCCCAGAGGGCAGGGAGAACACCGGGGAGCTGTTTTTT. It yields the protein CAITPEGRENTGELFF.

This sequence joins TRBV5-4 and TRBJ2-7, with unresolved D. With 2 bases removed from V and 2 bases from J, the gap between germline ends came to 8 bases. Germline lookup yields CDR1 SGHNT and CDR2 YYREEE (reference sequence). This CDR3 region has 13 residues. Here the CDR3 DNA reads TGTGCCAGCAGCTTCGGGCCTACCTACGAGCAGTACTTC. Translated: CASSFGPTYEQYF.

There are a few counts of this clone. The chain uses TRBV15 and TRBJ2-5; maybe TRBD2 (5 bases). Germline-derived CDR1 and CDR2 are LNHNV and YYDKDF (reference sequence). V was cut by 8 bases and J by 4 bases, with 14 bases left in between. The CDR3 contains 13 residues. The CDR3 nucleotides read TGTGCCACCGGTGGGGAGAGAAGAGAGACCCAGTACTTC. This codes for CATGGERRETQYF.

This rearrangement joins TRBV25-1 to TRBJ2-2; D is unclear. In germline, CDR1 is MGHDK, CDR2 SYGVNS. Trimming removed 7 bases at V and 1 base at J, with 4 bases between. The CDR3 has 12 residues. The CDR3 spells CASIGNTGELFF. The CDR3 coding sequence is TGTGCCAGCATTGGGAACACCGGGGAGCTGTTTTTT.

V and J are TRBV28 and TRBJ1-4, with no clear D. Trimming removed 8 bases from V and 7 bases from J, with 8 bases in between. CDR1 MDHEN and CDR2 SYDVKM come from the germline V gene. This CDR3 is built from 11 residues. The CDR3 DNA follows: TGTGCCAGCGGCTATGTTGAAAAACTGTTTTTT. Residues: CASGYVEKLFF.

V is TRBV4-3 and J is TRBJ1-5; no reliable D call. The V gene lost 0 bases and the J gene lost 7 bases, with 10 bases spanning the gap. The CDR3 extends over 14 amino acids. Germline-derived CDR1 and CDR2 are LGHNA and YSLEER. The CDR3, as DNA: TGCGCCAGCAGCCAAGAGGTAGGTCTGCAGCCCCAGCATTTT. Translated: CASSQEVGLQPQHF.

This chain joins TRBV7-9 and TRBJ1-3; unclear D gene. The CDR3 has 14 amino acids. The germline CDR1 and CDR2 sequences are SEHNR and FQNEAQ (reference sequence). The V end was cut by 5 bases, the J end by 7 bases, with 15 bases between. DNA for the CDR3: TGTGCCAGCAGCGGATTGGACGATGGCAACACCATATATTTT. Protein sequence: CASSGLDDGNTIYF.

The chain uses TRBV6-5 and TRBJ1-2, with D possibly TRBD1 on 6 matching bases. In germline, CDR1 is MNHEY, CDR2 SVGAGI. This CDR3 comprises 15 residues. V was trimmed by 0 bases and J by 6 bases, leaving 14 bases between them. For the CDR3, the DNA is TGTGCCAGCAGTTACTCGATGGACAGTCTAGATGGCTACACCTTC. Protein product: CASSYSMDSLDGYTF.

This sequence joins TRBV5-1 and TRBJ1-1, with D unresolved. Germline V gene sequence: CDR1 SGHRS, CDR2 YFSETQ. V shed 4 bases and J shed 2 bases, with 9 bases lying between them. The CDR3 sequence is 13 residues long. CDR3 sequence: CASSLSINTEAFF. CDR3 sequence (DNA): TGCGCCAGCAGCCTCTCAATAAACACTGAAGCTTTCTTT.

This clone was recorded only once. The chain combines TRBV7-2 with TRBJ2-6, with 7 bases aligning to TRBD1. The CDR3 length is 14 residues. The J segment lost 2 bases and the V segment lost 8 bases, leaving 3 bases of the junction unmatched. CDR1 and CDR2 (germline): SGHTA, FQGNSA. CDR3 coding DNA: TGTGCCAGCGGAACAGGGGCTGGGGCCAACGTCCTGACTTTC. This sequence encodes CASGTGAGANVLTF.

J is TRBJ1-1 and V is TRBV10-3; weak D call: TRBD1 (5 bases). This CDR3 contains 15 residues. V was trimmed by 2 bases and J by 2 bases, leaving 12 bases between them. Germline V gives CDR1 ENHRY, CDR2 SYGVKD. In DNA form, the CDR3 reads TGTGCCATCAGTGAGCCTACGACAGCCAACACTGAAGCTTTCTTT. It is translated as CAISEPTTANTEAFF.

In this sample, this clone turned up a few times. The rearrangement uses TRBV9 and TRBJ2-1; the D is unclear. The V gene's germline CDR1 is SGDLS and CDR2 YYNGEE. Trimming left V 0 bases short and J 6 bases short, with 10 bases between. CDR3 size: 14 residues. This chain's CDR3 is CASSVDPAGNEQFF. CDR3 bases: TGTGCCAGCAGCGTAGACCCAGCCGGCAATGAGCAGTTCTTC. Full variable domain (outside the CDR3, taken from reference TRBV9 and TRBJ2-1): DSGVTQTPKHLITATGQRVTLRCSPRSGDLSVYWYQQSLDQGLQFLIQYYNGEERAKGNILERFSAQQFPDLHSELNLSSLELGDSALYFCASSVDPAGNEQFFGPGTRLTVL.

The genes are TRBV2 and TRBJ2-1; TRBD2 aligns across 10 bases. This CDR3 is built from 16 residues. Germline lookup yields CDR1 SNHLY and CDR2 FYNNEI. The trim removed 6 bases at V and 7 bases at J, leaving 12 bases unmatched. CDR3 protein: CASSISGRDMLNEQFF. The DNA for the CDR3 is TGTGCCAGCAGCATCAGCGGGAGGGACATGTTGAATGAGCAGTTCTTC. The full variable domain, in which reference TRBV2 and TRBJ2-1 provide the parts outside the CDR3, is EPEVTQTPSHQVTQMGQEVILRCVPISNHLYFYWYRQILGQKVEFLVSFYNNEISEKSEIFDDQFSVERPDGSNFTLKIRSTKLEDSAMYFCASSISGRDMLNEQFFGPGTRLTVL.

The chain recombines TRBV5-1 with TRBJ2-7; 7 bases match TRBD2. Germline assignment: CDR1 SGHRS and CDR2 YFSETQ. Trimming at V came to 0 bases and at J to 5 bases, leaving 11 bases not matched to a gene. The CDR3 runs to 16 residues. The CDR3 DNA is TGCGCCAGCAGCTTGGGCGGGAGCGGGGAAGCTAACGAGCAGTACTTC. It yields the protein CASSLGGSGEANEQYF.

The genes are TRBV29-1 and TRBJ2-7, with D maybe TRBD2 (6 bases). Germline V gene lookup returns CDR1 SQVTM and CDR2 ANQGSEA. Trimming took off 4 bases at V and 0 bases at J, with 16 bases between the two ends. The length of the CDR3 is 15 residues. In nucleotides, the CDR3 is TGCAGCGTTGGAAGGGAGGCTAGGAGCTCCTACGAGCAGTACTTC. As protein: CSVGREARSSYEQYF.

The gene calls are TRBV2 and TRBJ2-7, with unresolved D. CDR1 and CDR2 from the germline V gene are SNHLY and FYNNEI. V was trimmed by 3 bases and J by 2 bases, leaving 8 bases between them. The CDR3 has 13 residues. The CDR3 loop reads CASSDWETYEQYF. The CDR3 DNA follows: TGTGCCAGCAGTGATTGGGAAACCTACGAGCAGTACTTC.

This chain connects TRBV11-2 to TRBJ1-6; D is ambiguous. The CDR3 runs 15 residues. Germline V gene data show CDR1 as SGHAT and CDR2 as FQNNGV. Trimming removed 6 bases at V and 7 bases at J, with 16 bases between. The CDR3 here is CASSKEASPNSPLHF. The DNA for the CDR3 is TGTGCCAGCAGTAAAGAGGCCTCCCCAAATTCACCCCTCCACTTT.

The chain has TRBV19 and TRBJ1-5; no definite D call. The CDR3 runs 13 residues. CDR1 and CDR2 from the germline V gene are LNHDA and SQIVND (reference sequence). V lost 5 bases and J 2 bases, leaving 7 bases between the germline ends. In DNA form, the CDR3 reads TGTGCCAGTAGTGTCGACGGCAATCAGCCCCAGCATTTT. Its translation: CASSVDGNQPQHF.

This clone appeared a few times. The chain joins TRBV7-9 to TRBJ1-4; D remains ambiguous. V was cut by 3 bases and J by 5 bases, with 7 bases left in between. In germline, CDR1 is SEHNR, CDR2 FQNEAQ (reference sequence). The CDR3 extends over 13 amino acids. CDR3 DNA sequence: TGTGCCAGCAGCTTGGGCTTAAATGAAAAACTGTTTTTT. This translates into CASSLGLNEKLFF.

J is TRBJ2-3 and V is TRBV6-5; 12 bases agree with TRBD2. The CDR3 consists of 16 residues. Germline trimming cut 4 bases from V and 2 bases from J; bases unmatched to any gene: 4. The germline gives CDR1 MNHEY, CDR2 SVGAGI. Here the CDR3 reads CASSSWTSGDTDTQYF. For the CDR3, the DNA is TGTGCCAGCAGTTCCTGGACTAGCGGGGACACAGATACGCAGTATTTT.

A few counts support this clone. This chain joins TRBV6-6 and TRBJ1-2, with 7 bases fitting TRBD1. V shed 5 bases, J shed 8 bases, and the junction held 5 bases outside the gene matches. The CDR3 is 12 amino acids. Germline V CDR1 and CDR2: MNHNY, SVGAGI (reference sequence). The CDR3 here is CASSQTGSGYTF. DNA of the CDR3: TGTGCCAGCAGTCAGACAGGGAGCGGCTACACCTTC.